These 23 T cell receptor beta chains originate from one sample sequenced in a study of T cell repertoires in aging, cancer and after chemotherapy. Rearranged V-D-J TRB sequences were amplified with a mixed TRB-A/B primer pool. TCRdb re-called the multiplex PCR reads through MiXCR, storing one row per CDR3 protein. This table holds around 1,600 distinct CDR3 sequences, roughly 27% found once. Amplification of TCR beta used genomic DNA extracted from peripheral blood. The specimen was blood. The receptor set was obtained from a human donor with a solid tumor.

This clonotype was counted between two and nine times. CDR3 DNA sequence: TGTGCCAGCAGTGAAACAGGGGGTCGGACTGAAGCTTTCTTT. This codes for CASSETGGRTEAFF. This chain uses TRBV6-1 with TRBJ1-1, with 8 bases that match TRBD1. The CDR3 has 14 amino acids. J gave up 5 bases and V 2 bases, and 4 bases lay outside the gene matches. Germline CDR1 is MNHNS and CDR2 is SASEGT.

This clonotype has just a few counts. V usage is TRBV6-6 and J usage is TRBJ1-3; no definite D call. V lost 4 bases and J 3 bases, leaving 7 bases between the germline ends. In germline, CDR1 is MNHNY, CDR2 SVGAGI (reference sequence). This CDR3 comprises 13 residues. DNA for the CDR3: TGTGCCAGCAGTTTGAGTTTTGGAAACACCATATATTTT. Its protein product is CASSLSFGNTIYF.

The genes are TRBV25-1 and TRBJ2-1; the D is unclear. The CDR3 totals 12 residues. The germline V gene has CDR1 MGHDK and CDR2 SYGVNS. V was shortened by 3 bases and J by 7 bases, with 7 bases between the two germline ends. The CDR3 DNA reads TGTGCCAGCAGTGATTACACAAATGAGCAGTTCTTC. Its protein product is CASSDYTNEQFF.

As concerns this clonotype: Likely a read error: the CDR3 ends without its conserved phenylalanine or tryptophan. No DNA is shown, since the ends of the CDR3 on it are uncertain; the CDR3 is the one TCRdb lists. The chain uses TRBV6-5 and TRBJ1-2; the table assigns TRBD1, which was not confirmed against the DNA. Including both end residues, the CDR3 is 13 amino acids long. In germline, CDR1 is MNHEY, CDR2 SVGAGI. CDR3 loop: CASSEGQGALDVD.

This clonotype was seen more than once but under ten times. This rearrangement joins TRBV19 to TRBJ2-5; D ambiguous. Germline V gives CDR1 LNHDA, CDR2 SQIVND (reference sequence). The length of the CDR3 is 13 residues. V was cut by 4 bases and J by 1 base, with 7 bases left in between. The CDR3 DNA reads TGTGCCAGTAGTACCTTTACCCAAGAGACCCAGTACTTC. Encoded protein: CASSTFTQETQYF.

This clonotype is medium-sized (0.01 to 0.1%) by share. V gene TRBV27 combines with J gene TRBJ2-2; D uncertain. The CDR3 loop spans 15 amino acids. V shed 2 bases and J shed 4 bases, with 11 bases lying between them. Germline V gene sequence: CDR1 MNHEY, CDR2 SMNVEV (reference sequence). The CDR3 nucleotides read TGTGCCAGCAGTTTAAATTCAGGTATCACCGGGGAGCTGTTTTTT. This sequence encodes CASSLNSGITGELFF.

In this sample, this clonotype is large (0.1 to 1%). As DNA, the CDR3 is TGTGCCTGGAGTCTCGGAGCGGGTGAGGATGAGCAGTTCTTC. Amino acid sequence: CAWSLGAGEDEQFF. This chain uses TRBV30 with TRBJ2-1, with a tentative D call TRBD2 (6 bases). V was cut by 2 bases and J by 8 bases, with 16 bases left in between. The CDR3 has 14 residues. Germline lookup yields CDR1 GTSNPN and CDR2 SVGIG (reference sequence).

By share, this clonotype counts as large. This chain connects TRBV6-5 to TRBJ1-2; 11 positions match TRBD1. Germline CDR1 and CDR2: MNHEY and SVGAGI. The CDR3 spans 14 residues. Losses at the gene ends were 7 bases for V and 8 bases for J; bases not matched to a gene: 9. CDR3 sequence reads: CASTPGTGGVGYTF. The CDR3 nucleotides read TGTGCCAGCACACCCGGGACAGGGGGGGTCGGCTACACCTTC.

This clonotype showed up just once. The gene calls are TRBV7-9 and TRBJ2-1; maybe TRBD2 (5 bases). The length of the CDR3 is 13 residues. Germline V gives CDR1 SEHNR, CDR2 FQNEAQ (reference sequence). Trimming cost V 2 bases and J 9 bases, with 11 bases left between them. CDR3 DNA sequence: TGTGCCAGCAGCTTATCTAGCATCGGTGAGCAGTTCTTC. Translating gives CASSLSSIGEQFF.

The rearrangement links TRBV18 to TRBJ2-3, with 7 bases that match TRBD2. The CDR3 sequence is 14 residues long. Trimming removed 4 bases from V and 1 base from J; junction bases left unmatched: 2. Germline V gives CDR1 KGHSH, CDR2 LQKENI. Here the CDR3 DNA reads TGTGCCAGCTCACGGGAGGGCCGCACAGATACGCAGTATTTT. Protein sequence: CASSREGRTDTQYF.

Within the sample, this clonotype is medium-sized. The chain uses TRBV6-1 and TRBJ1-2, with no clear D. Looked up from germline, CDR1 is MNHNS and CDR2 is SASEGT. This CDR3 spans 13 amino acids. V was shortened by 5 bases and J by 5 bases, with 12 bases between the two germline ends. This chain's CDR3 is CASSPNGWYGYTF. The CDR3 region has the DNA TGTGCCAGCAGTCCAAACGGATGGTATGGCTACACCTTC.

This clonotype is deemed large. In nucleotides, the CDR3 is TGTGCCAGCAGTTACAGTTCTAGCGGGGCAGATACGCAGTATTTT. Translation gives CASSYSSSGADTQYF. The chain carries TRBV6-2 or TRBV6-3 and TRBJ2-3; TRBD2 aligns across 9 bases. The CDR3 contains 15 residues. V lost 2 bases, J lost 4 bases, and 4 bases stayed unmatched. CDR1 is MNHEY and CDR2 is SVGEGT in the germline V gene.

The chain links TRBV20-1 to TRBJ1-1, with 7 nucleotides matching TRBD1. In germline, CDR1 is DFQATT, CDR2 SNEGSKA (reference sequence). V shed 1 base, J shed 1 base, and the junction held 6 bases outside the gene matches. The CDR3 contains 15 residues. For the CDR3, the DNA is TGCAGTGCTAGAGCCGCTAGGGGGCAGAACACTGAAGCTTTCTTT. Protein: CSARAARGQNTEAFF.

This clonotype was seen a single time. Compared with germline, one end of the junction differs, possibly owing to a read error. V and J are TRBV4-3 and TRBJ1-2; 10 positions match TRBD1. Germline CDR1 and CDR2: LGHNA and YSLEER. The CDR3 sequence is 15 residues long. CDR3 region: CARSQSGQGNYGYTF. CDR3 bases: TGCGCCAGAAGCCAATCGGGACAGGGGAACTATGGCTACACCTTC.

The gene calls are TRBV20-1 and TRBJ2-3; TRBD2 matches at 7 bases. CDR1 and CDR2 from the germline V gene are DFQATT and SNEGSKA (reference sequence). The junction had 14 bases not matched to a gene; V was cut back by 0 bases and J by 2 bases. This CDR3 comprises 18 residues. The CDR3 here is CSARDFWTRGRVTDTQYF. Here the CDR3 DNA reads TGCAGTGCTAGAGATTTTTGGACTAGAGGGAGGGTCACAGATACGCAGTATTTT.

In this sample, this clonotype turned up a few times. This chain uses TRBV11-2 with TRBJ1-2, with D unresolved. The CDR3 spans 13 residues. V was clipped by 4 bases and J by 2 bases, with 8 bases between them. Germline values: CDR1 SGHAT, CDR2 FQNNGV. The CDR3 bases are TGTGCCAGCAGCTCCGACAAGAACTATGGCTACACCTTC. Protein product: CASSSDKNYGYTF. Together with reference TRBV11-2 and TRBJ1-2, the CDR3 gives the full variable domain: EAGVAQSPRYKIIEKRQSVAFWCNPISGHATLYWYQQILGQGPKLLIQFQNNGVVDDSQLPKDRFSAERLKGVDSTLKIQPAKLEDSAVYLCASSSDKNYGYTFGSGTRLTVV.

This clonotype is categorized as medium-sized (0.01 to 0.1%). The V and J genes are TRBV5-6 and TRBJ2-1; tentatively, D is TRBD1 (5 bases). Trimming pared 2 bases from V and 6 bases from J, leaving 9 bases between. This CDR3 has 13 residues. Germline lookup yields CDR1 SGHDT and CDR2 YYEEEE. The CDR3 DNA sequence: TGTGCCAGCAGCTTTCCGACAGCCAATGAGCAGTTCTTC. It codes for CASSFPTANEQFF.

In this sample, this clonotype is medium-sized (0.01 to 0.1%). The rearrangement uses TRBV6-1 and TRBJ2-7; 10 positions agree with TRBD1. The CDR3 is 15 amino acids. Germline V gene sequence: CDR1 MNHNS, CDR2 SASEGT. V gave up 6 bases and J gave up 3 bases; unmatched junction bases: 8. In DNA, the CDR3 is TGTGCCAGCAGGTTGGACAGGGGGTTTGGCTACGAGCAGTACTTC. It is translated as CASRLDRGFGYEQYF.

This clonotype is termed large. J is TRBJ1-1 and V is TRBV7-9; D possibly corresponds to TRBD1 (6 bases). The V end lost 6 bases, the J end lost 6 bases, and 17 bases lay between the germline ends. This CDR3 has 14 residues. The germline V gene has CDR1 SEHNR and CDR2 FQNEAQ (reference sequence). The CDR3 loop reads CASRATGRGPEAFF. The CDR3, as DNA: TGTGCCAGCAGGGCCACGGGCAGGGGACCTGAAGCTTTCTTT.

By its share, this clonotype is large. The genes are TRBV6-5 and TRBJ2-1; unclear D gene. This CDR3 has 14 residues. V was shortened by 2 bases and J by 4 bases, with 9 bases between the two germline ends. Per the germline V gene, CDR1 is MNHEY and CDR2 is SVGAGI. CDR3 residues: CASSYGRPYNEQFF. For the CDR3, the DNA is TGTGCCAGCAGTTACGGCCGACCATACAATGAGCAGTTCTTC.

This chain joins TRBV20-1 and TRBJ2-1; TRBD2 matches at 7 bases. Unmatched junction bases numbered 13, after V lost 1 base and J lost 7 bases. CDR3 length equals 16 residues. In germline, CDR1 is DFQATT, CDR2 SNEGSKA (reference sequence). CDR3 region: CSARASRRERRNEQFF. The CDR3, as DNA: TGCAGTGCTAGAGCCTCGCGGCGGGAGAGGAGGAATGAGCAGTTCTTC.

The table lists this clonotype with a few counts. The CDR3 spells CASSYQSADDEQYF. DNA for the CDR3: TGTGCCAGCTCTTACCAGTCGGCAGACGACGAGCAGTACTTC. The chain uses TRBV18 and TRBJ2-7; no definite D call. Germline CDR1 reads KGHSH; CDR2 reads LQKENI. Trimming cost V 6 bases and J 5 bases, with 17 bases left between them. This CDR3 spans 14 amino acids.

By sample share, this clonotype is medium-sized. The CDR3 loop is CASSPRDRVYNEQFF. The CDR3 DNA reads as TGTGCCAGCAGCCCCCGGGACAGGGTTTACAATGAGCAGTTCTTC. J is TRBJ2-1 and V is TRBV5-5; TRBD1 aligns across 9 bases. The germline V gene has CDR1 SGHKS and CDR2 YYEKEE (reference sequence). Trimming removed 4 bases from V and 4 bases from J; junction bases left unmatched: 6. The CDR3 extends over 15 amino acids.